Below, 26 T cell receptor beta chains from the same sample are listed, as sequenced in a study of blood T cell repertoires in COVID-19. This table comes from immunoSEQ multiplex PCR, and its TCRdb copy is limited to in-frame clones, with some not included. The table lists 90,000 or so clones, about 78% of them singletons. The sequenced material came from peripheral blood. These receptor sequences come from a woman older than 75 with acute or convalescent COVID-19.

The V gene is TRBV2, the J gene TRBJ1-5; 10 positions match TRBD1. The V segment lost 5 bases and the J segment 2 bases; nucleotides outside the gene matches: 6. The CDR3 runs 16 residues. Germline-derived CDR1 and CDR2 are SNHLY and FYNNEI. CDR3 nucleotides: TGTGCCAGCAGTAGTGACAGGGGGCGAGGCAATCAGCCCCAGCATTTT. Its protein is CASSSDRGRGNQPQHF.

The rearrangement joins TRBV6-6 to TRBJ2-1, with a tentative D call TRBD1 (5 bases). The germline gives CDR1 MNHNY, CDR2 SVGAGI (reference sequence). The length of the CDR3 is 15 residues. The V gene lost 0 bases and the J gene lost 14 bases, with 20 bases spanning the gap. The CDR3 here is CASSYSDHGSGLEFF. Written as DNA, the CDR3 is TGTGCCAGCAGTTACTCGGATCATGGGTCAGGGCTAGAGTTCTTC.

This clone has a handful of counts. The chain recombines TRBV18 with TRBJ1-1; unclear D gene. Between the trimmed V and J ends, which lost 4 bases and 1 base, there was a span of 13 bases. Per germline, CDR1 KGHSH and CDR2 LQKENI. The CDR3 loop spans 15 amino acids. The CDR3 DNA follows: TGTGCCAGCTCACTCCAAAGGGCGGGGAACACTGAAGCTTTCTTT. It translates to CASSLQRAGNTEAFF.

J is TRBJ1-1 and V is TRBV5-4, with D tentatively TRBD1 (5 bases). This CDR3 is 14 amino acids long. The germline V gene encodes CDR1 SGHNT and CDR2 YYREEE (reference sequence). Deletions cut 0 bases from V and 5 bases from J, with 11 bases between. The CDR3 DNA reads TGTGCCAGCAGCTTGGAGTCAGGGCGGACTGAAGCTTTCTTT. This encodes CASSLESGRTEAFF.

Turning to this clone: The identical CDR3 is also encoded by other nucleotide sequences in the sample. The gene calls are TRBV12-3 or TRBV12-4 and TRBJ2-2; D is ambiguous. V shed 4 bases and J shed 3 bases, with 3 bases lying between them. This CDR3 spans 12 amino acids. CDR3 nucleotide sequence: TGTGCCAGCAGTTCCGACACCGGGGAGCTGTTTTTT. It specifies CASSSDTGELFF.

The gene calls are TRBV7-9 and TRBJ2-7, with TRBD1 matching 7 bases. The CDR3 has 14 residues. Per the germline V gene, CDR1 is SEHNR and CDR2 is FQNEAQ (reference sequence). V gave up 6 bases and J gave up 0 bases; unmatched junction bases: 5. CDR3 in amino acids: CASSWTGLSYEQYF. The DNA of the CDR3 is TGTGCCAGCAGTTGGACAGGACTCTCCTACGAGCAGTACTTC.

This chain links TRBV19 with TRBJ1-2; D remains unclear. Between the trimmed V and J ends, which lost 2 bases and 5 bases, there was a span of 6 bases. Germline V CDR1 and CDR2: LNHDA, SQIVND (reference sequence). This CDR3 is 12 amino acids long. CDR3 residues: CASSIREYGYTF. The CDR3 coding sequence is TGTGCCAGTAGTATACGGGAGTATGGCTACACCTTC.

The V call is TRBV19, the J call TRBJ1-5; 8 positions agree with TRBD1. CDR1 and CDR2 (germline): LNHDA, SQIVND (reference sequence). The CDR3 runs to 18 residues. V lost 8 bases, J lost 2 bases, and 17 bases stayed unmatched. In nucleotides, the CDR3 is TGTGCCAGTCTCCAGGGAGGGACAGGCGCGACAGGCAATCAGCCCCAGCATTTT. It specifies CASLQGGTGATGNQPQHF.

This chain links TRBV3-1 (or the pseudogene TRBV3-2) with TRBJ2-4; D is possibly TRBD2 (5 bases). Per the germline V gene, CDR1 is LGHDT and CDR2 is YNNKEL (reference sequence). CDR3 length equals 12 residues. The germline V and J ends were trimmed by 4 bases and 7 bases, with 8 bases remaining between them. This CDR3 reads CASSLSENIQYF. The CDR3 bases are TGTGCCAGCAGCCTTAGCGAGAACATTCAGTACTTC.

This sequence joins TRBV18 and TRBJ2-3; D ambiguous. Germline CDR1 and CDR2: KGHSH and LQKENI. The CDR3 is 14 residues long. V dropped 0 bases and J dropped 0 bases, with 4 bases sitting between them. CDR3 sequence (DNA): TGTGCCAGCTCACCACCCTTGAGCACAGATACGCAGTATTTT. It codes for CASSPPLSTDTQYF.

The chain carries TRBV2 and TRBJ1-4; D call uncertain. The germline gives CDR1 SNHLY, CDR2 FYNNEI. This CDR3 region has 14 residues. Trimming took 7 bases from V and 3 from J, leaving 12 bases between them. The CDR3 DNA follows: TGTGCCAGCACCCCGGAGCAAGCTAATGAAAAACTGTTTTTT. Its translation: CASTPEQANEKLFF. Full variable domain (rest looked up from reference TRBV2 and TRBJ1-4): EPEVTQTPSHQVTQMGQEVILRCVPISNHLYFYWYRQILGQKVEFLVSFYNNEISEKSEIFDDQFSVERPDGSNFTLKIRSTKLEDSAMYFCASTPEQANEKLFFGSGTQLSVL.

V and J are TRBV5-4 and TRBJ1-1; TRBD1 agrees at 7 bases. The CDR3 is made up of 14 amino acids. V lost 0 bases and J lost 4; bases outside the gene matches: 3. From germline, CDR1 is SGHNT and CDR2 YYREEE (reference sequence). CDR3: CASSLEQGRTEAFF. The CDR3 DNA is TGTGCCAGCAGCTTGGAACAGGGGCGCACTGAAGCTTTCTTT. The full variable domain, with the rest looked up from reference TRBV5-4 and TRBJ1-1, is ETGVTQSPTHLIKTRGQQVTLRCSSQSGHNTVSWYQQALGQGPQFIFQYYREEENGRGNFPPRFSGLQFPNYSSELNVNALELDDSALYLCASSLEQGRTEAFFGQGTRLTVV.

In its sample, this clone was seen a few times. This chain connects TRBV15 to TRBJ1-3, with TRBD1 as a possible D gene (5 bases). The V end lost 0 bases, the J end lost 2 bases, and 11 bases lay between the germline ends. This CDR3 contains 16 residues. Germline-derived CDR1 and CDR2 are LNHNV and YYDKDF (reference sequence). CDR3 nucleotides: TGTGCCACCAGCAGAGATAAGGCCAGGGCTGGAAACACCATATATTTT. It specifies CATSRDKARAGNTIYF.

The chain combines TRBV11-2 with TRBJ1-5; TRBD1 matches at 7 bases. CDR1 and CDR2 from the germline V gene are SGHAT and FQNNGV. The CDR3 has 15 residues. The trim removed 5 bases at V and 6 bases at J, leaving 10 bases unmatched. CDR3 DNA sequence: TGTGCCAGCAGCCTAAGGACAGGTGGTGGTCAGCCCCAGCATTTT. This translates into CASSLRTGGGQPQHF.

The chain combines TRBV7-3 with TRBJ1-1; possible D gene TRBD1, 6 bases. Trimming stripped 2 bases from V and 0 bases from J, with 10 bases between. The germline CDR1 and CDR2 sequences are SGHTA and FQGTGA. The CDR3 loop spans 15 amino acids. The CDR3: CASSLWGGMNTEAFF. CDR3 nucleotides: TGTGCCAGCAGCTTATGGGGGGGCATGAACACTGAAGCTTTCTTT.

This clone has a single count. The CDR3 spells CASSTPRGAMSDTQYF. The CDR3 region has the DNA TGTGCCAGCAGCACCCCCAGGGGGGCCATGTCAGATACGCAGTATTTT. The genes are TRBV9 and TRBJ2-3, with D possibly TRBD1 on 7 matching bases. CDR3 size: 16 residues. In germline, CDR1 is SGDLS, CDR2 YYNGEE. V dropped 4 bases and J dropped 4 bases, with 19 bases sitting between them.

The gene calls are TRBV7-3 and TRBJ1-1, with 8 positions matching TRBD1. V lost 0 bases to trimming and J lost 5 bases; unmatched junction nucleotides: 8. Germline CDR1 SGHTA, CDR2 FQGTGA. The CDR3 has 16 amino acids. The CDR3 coding sequence is TGTGCCAGCAGCTTAACAGGAGCAGGGGGCTGGACTGAAGCTTTCTTT. It specifies CASSLTGAGGWTEAFF.

The chain couples TRBV3-1 (or the pseudogene TRBV3-2) to TRBJ1-6; TRBD1 aligns across 12 bases. The CDR3 is 16 residues long. The germline gives CDR1 LGHDT, CDR2 YNNKEL (reference sequence). With 2 bases clipped from V and 8 bases from J, the junction kept 4 bases outside the gene matches. The CDR3 spells CASSQWDRGRHSPLHF. The CDR3, as DNA: TGTGCCAGCAGCCAATGGGACAGGGGGCGGCATTCACCCCTCCACTTT.

This clone was counted a few times. The J gene is TRBJ1-2, the V gene TRBV27; 8 nucleotides agree with TRBD1. The CDR3 consists of 15 residues. Germline values: CDR1 MNHEY, CDR2 SMNVEV (reference sequence). Losses at the gene ends were 1 base for V and 8 bases for J; bases not matched to a gene: 9. The CDR3 sequence: CASSLLPQGAGGYTF. The CDR3 coding sequence is TGTGCCAGCAGTTTATTGCCCCAGGGGGCGGGCGGCTACACCTTC.

This chain uses TRBV5-4 with TRBJ2-1, with D tentatively TRBD2 (5 bases). The V gene's germline CDR1 is SGHNT and CDR2 YYREEE (reference sequence). V lost 0 bases and J 7 bases, leaving 14 bases between the germline ends. The CDR3 extends over 15 amino acids. DNA of the CDR3: TGTGCCAGCAGCTTGGATGAGGGCCACGTAAATGAGCAGTTCTTC. Protein product: CASSLDEGHVNEQFF.

As to this clone: Additional DNA sequences in this sample encode the identical CDR3. The chain employs TRBV5-1 and TRBJ2-3; 8 bases are shared with TRBD2. CDR1 is SGHRS and CDR2 is YFSETQ in the germline V gene. The V and J ends lost 4 bases and 3 bases, in that order; junction bases with no gene match: 7. The CDR3 length is 15 residues. This CDR3 reads CASSPSRGGTDTQYF. The CDR3 DNA reads TGCGCCAGCAGCCCCAGCCGGGGGGGAACAGATACGCAGTATTTT.

This clone was detected a few times. This sequence joins TRBV7-3 and TRBJ1-1; TRBD1 matches 8 bases. The CDR3 has 12 amino acids. CDR1 is SGHTA and CDR2 is FQGTGA in the germline V gene. The ends lost 6 bases at V and 6 bases at J; junction bases unmatched: 3. The CDR3 DNA reads as TGTGCCAGCAGGAGACAGGGGCCTGAAGCTTTCTTT. This codes for CASRRQGPEAFF.

The rearrangement links TRBV28 to TRBJ1-2; tentative D call: TRBD1 (6 bases). The germline V gene encodes CDR1 MDHEN and CDR2 SYDVKM. CDR3 length equals 15 residues. V lost 5 bases and J 4 bases, leaving 17 bases between the germline ends. The CDR3 protein is CASSTPADRGYGYTF. CDR3 nucleotide sequence: TGTGCCAGCAGTACCCCTGCGGACAGAGGCTATGGCTACACCTTC.

This clone was found many times. This chain joins TRBV7-9 and TRBJ1-2; a weak D match, TRBD1 (6 bases). Germline lookup yields CDR1 SEHNR and CDR2 FQNEAQ (reference sequence). This CDR3 comprises 13 residues. The ends were cut back, 10 bases at V and 8 bases at J, with 20 bases in the middle. CDR3 nucleotides: TGTGCCATCCCGGCGGGGGGGCTTGACGGCTACACCTTC. The encoded protein is CAIPAGGLDGYTF.

This chain uses TRBV11-2 with TRBJ2-7; 7 bases agree with TRBD1. The CDR3 contains 15 residues. J gave up 3 bases and V 2 bases, and 7 bases lay outside the gene matches. Per the germline V gene, CDR1 is SGHAT and CDR2 is FQNNGV. The CDR3 loop is CASSLYGDSIYEQYF. The CDR3 DNA follows: TGTGCCAGCAGCTTATACGGGGACAGCATCTACGAGCAGTACTTC.

The chain recombines TRBV5-4 with TRBJ2-7; TRBD1 agrees at 7 bases. Trimming took 1 base from V and 0 from J; bases not matched to a gene: 4. Looked up from germline, CDR1 is SGHNT and CDR2 is YYREEE (reference sequence). The CDR3 sequence is 15 residues long. For the CDR3, the DNA is TGTGCCAGCAGCTTGTTGGACAGGAGCTCCTACGAGCAGTACTTC. Its protein product is CASSLLDRSSYEQYF.